A selection of T cell receptor beta chains follows, all from one sample in a study of vaccination and CD4 T cells after COVID-19. The antigens of these receptors remain unknown. One entry per CDR3 protein, called by TCRdb with MiXCR from the PCR reads. The sample contains 15,000 to 20,000 distinct CDR3 sequences, 70% to 75% of which appear only once. Sequenced material: CD4+ T cells from blood, cultured in vitro. Receptor source: a human donor who had recovered from COVID-19. Both conserved end residues are part of each CDR3. A D gene is named only where the DNA matches it firmly. Rows give clone size only sometimes, using once, few, many, or a class for an expanded clone.

D,V,J,size,DNA,CDR3
NA,TRBV18,TRBJ1-2,NA,TGTGCCAGCTCACAACGGACGGAGAACTATGGCTACACCTTC,CASSQRTENYGYTF
NA,TRBV2,TRBJ1-6,NA,TGTGCCAGCAGTCCCAAGAGTGTCTGGAATTCACCCCTCCACTTT,CASSPKSVWNSPLHF
NA,TRBV28,TRBJ1-6,NA,TGTGCCAGCAGCCTCCAGGGGAATAATTCACCCCTCCACTTT,CASSLQGNNSPLHF
TRBD1,TRBV19,TRBJ1-5,NA,TGTGCCAGTAGTGCCCTGGGACAGGGAGGGAATCAGCCCCAGCATTTT,CASSALGQGGNQPQHF
NA,TRBV12-3/TRBV12-4,TRBJ2-4,NA,TGTGCCAGCACCCCGGGGTTCCGGGGAAACATTCAGTACTTC,CASTPGFRGNIQYF
NA,TRBV6-1,TRBJ2-7,NA,TGTGCCAGCAGTCCCGGGCCTCTGAGCTCCTACGAGCAGTACTTC,CASSPGPLSSYEQYF
NA,TRBV28,TRBJ1-5,NA,TGTGCCAGCAGTTTTGGGGGGGTCAATCAGCCCCAGCATTTT,CASSFGGVNQPQHF
NA,TRBV2,TRBJ2-2,few,TGTGCCAGCAGCGTAGATTCCCCCGGGGAGCTGTTTTTT,CASSVDSPGELFF
NA,TRBV28,TRBJ2-7,NA,TGTGCCAGCAGTCTGCCGGGGCCCGAGCAGTACTTC,CASSLPGPEQYF
NA,TRBV21-1,TRBJ1-2,NA,TGTGCCAGCAGCACCGATAAATCCGGGACTGAAACCTTC,CASSTDKSGTETF
TRBD1,TRBV9,TRBJ1-6,NA,TGTGCCAGCAGCACAGGACAGGGAGGTAATTCACCCCTCCACTTT,CASSTGQGGNSPLHF
NA,TRBV6-5,TRBJ1-1,NA,TGTGCCAGCAGTTACTCGAGGGGCCCCATCCCCACTGAAGCTTTCTTT,CASSYSRGPIPTEAFF
NA,TRBV5-1,TRBJ2-5,NA,TGCGCCAGCAGCTTCGGTACGGGGAAGGAGACCCAGTACTTC,CASSFGTGKETQYF
NA,TRBV4-3,TRBJ1-4,NA,TGCGCCAGCAGCCAAGAGGAGGGCTCCATGGGGAAACTGTTTTTT,CASSQEEGSMGKLFF
TRBD1,TRBV27,TRBJ2-3,few,TGTGCCAGCAGTTGGATGGGACAGGGGGCGGATACGCAGTATTTT,CASSWMGQGADTQYF
NA,TRBV19,TRBJ1-1,NA,TGTGCCAGTAGTATCTCTACGGGTGTCACTGAAGCTTTCTTT,CASSISTGVTEAFF
NA,TRBV20-1,TRBJ2-2,NA,TGTGCAGGGGAACCCGCGGGGGAGCTGTTTTTT,CAGEPAGELFF
NA,TRBV6-4,TRBJ2-3,NA,TGTGCCAGCAGTGACTCGTTAGCTAGCACAGATACGCAGTATTTT,CASSDSLASTDTQYF
NA,TRBV20-1,TRBJ2-3,NA,TGCAGTGCTAGGTTCGCAGGCCTCACAGATACGCAGTATTTT,CSARFAGLTDTQYF
TRBD1,TRBV11-3,TRBJ1-2,few,TGTGCCAGCAGCTTGGGAGGGGGCGGCGGCTACACCTTC,CASSLGGGGGYTF
TRBD1,TRBV20-1,TRBJ1-2,NA,TGCAGTGCTAGGACAGGGAAGTATGGCTACACCTTC,CSARTGKYGYTF
TRBD1,TRBV20-1,TRBJ2-7,once,TGCAGTGCTAGAGTTCGAGGGACAGGTAACGAGCAGTACTTC,CSARVRGTGNEQYF
TRBD1,TRBV20-1,TRBJ1-4,NA,TGCAGTGCTTTGCAGGGGGCGAGTGAAAAACTGTTTTTT,CSALQGASEKLFF
NA,TRBV6-1,TRBJ1-1,NA,TGTGCCAGCAGTGCCCTCACTGATGGGAACACTGAAGCTTTCTTT,CASSALTDGNTEAFF
NA,TRBV24-1,TRBJ2-3,NA,TGTGCCACCAGTGATCCCGGGGATAGCACAGATACGCAGTATTTT,CATSDPGDSTDTQYF
NA,TRBV7-9,TRBJ1-5,once,TGTGCCAGCAGCTTAGGAGGAAGTGGTCAGCCCCAGCATTTT,CASSLGGSGQPQHF
TRBD1,TRBV12-3/TRBV12-4,TRBJ1-2,few,TGTGCCAGCAGCGTGACAGGGGGCAGCTATGGCTACACCTTC,CASSVTGGSYGYTF
NA,TRBV2,TRBJ2-4,NA,TGTGCCAGCAGCGCCCCGGGCGAGGGGCACCGACACTTC,CASSAPGEGHRHF
TRBD1,TRBV2,TRBJ2-3,NA,TGTGCCAGCAGCCAAGACAGGGCCCGGAAAGATACGCAGTATTTT,CASSQDRARKDTQYF
TRBD2,TRBV7-8,TRBJ2-7,NA,TGTGCCAGCAGCTTAGGCGGGACTAGCGGGAGGGCTCGGTACGAGCAGTACTTC,CASSLGGTSGRARYEQYF
NA,TRBV20-1,TRBJ1-5,few,TGCAGTGCTAGACAGTTAAATAGCAATCAGCCCCAGCATTTT,CSARQLNSNQPQHF
NA,TRBV19,TRBJ2-5,NA,TGTGCCAGTAAGGGGGTGTCGGGCAGCTTGGGGGAGACCCAGTACTTC,CASKGVSGSLGETQYF
NA,TRBV9,TRBJ1-6,NA,TGTGCCAGCAGCGTAGGGGACTATAATTCACCCCTCCACTTT,CASSVGDYNSPLHF
NA,TRBV6-1,TRBJ1-2,few,TGTGCCAGCACCGCAGGGCTTGGCTACACCTTC,CASTAGLGYTF
NA,TRBV10-1,TRBJ2-5,NA,TGCGCCAGCAGTGAGTCAAGGCTACACCAAGAGACCCAGTACTTC,CASSESRLHQETQYF
NA,TRBV2,TRBJ1-1,once,TGTGCCAGCAGTGACCGCCGACAGTCCACTGAAGCTTTCTTT,CASSDRRQSTEAFF
NA,TRBV6-1,TRBJ1-5,NA,TGTGCCAGCAGTCTCTCTACACAGGGCGGACAGCCCCAGCATTTT,CASSLSTQGGQPQHF
TRBD2,TRBV20-1,TRBJ2-2,NA,TGCAGTGCTAGAGCCCGGGGACTAGCGGGGGGGCGGGGCACCGGGGAGCTGTTTTTT,CSARARGLAGGRGTGELFF
NA,TRBV7-2,TRBJ1-1,NA,TGTGCCAGCACCCACCCGGGAGAGGGGAATGCGAACACTGAAGCTTTCTTT,CASTHPGEGNANTEAFF
NA,TRBV12-3/TRBV12-4,TRBJ1-1,NA,TGTGCCAGCAGTTTCGTGGGAGCCCGAAACATCACTGAAGCTTTCTTT,CASSFVGARNITEAFF
NA,TRBV19,TRBJ1-6,NA,TGTGCCAGTAGTGTACAGCGGTCGGGTAATTCACCCCTCCACTTT,CASSVQRSGNSPLHF
NA,TRBV30,TRBJ1-1,NA,TGTGCGTCTAACAAGGGCACTGAAGCTTTCTTT,CASNKGTEAFF
NA,TRBV6-2/TRBV6-3,TRBJ1-2,few,TGTGCCAGCAGTGTACAAAGATATGGCTACACCTTC,CASSVQRYGYTF
TRBD1,TRBV6-4,TRBJ2-1,NA,TGTGCCAGCAGTGAAGGGGGACAGGGTAGGAATGAGCAGTTCTTC,CASSEGGQGRNEQFF
TRBD2,TRBV19,TRBJ2-1,NA,TGTGCCAGTAGTATTGGGTCGCGACCAGCGGGGGGGCCTGAGCAGTTCTTC,CASSIGSRPAGGPEQFF
TRBD1,TRBV7-6,TRBJ2-3,NA,TGTGCCAGCAGCTCTACCGGGACAGGGGTTATAGATACGCAGTATTTT,CASSSTGTGVIDTQYF
NA,TRBV30,TRBJ2-7,NA,TGTGCCTGGAGCCGAAGGGGGGTCTTCTACGAGCAGTACTTC,CAWSRRGVFYEQYF